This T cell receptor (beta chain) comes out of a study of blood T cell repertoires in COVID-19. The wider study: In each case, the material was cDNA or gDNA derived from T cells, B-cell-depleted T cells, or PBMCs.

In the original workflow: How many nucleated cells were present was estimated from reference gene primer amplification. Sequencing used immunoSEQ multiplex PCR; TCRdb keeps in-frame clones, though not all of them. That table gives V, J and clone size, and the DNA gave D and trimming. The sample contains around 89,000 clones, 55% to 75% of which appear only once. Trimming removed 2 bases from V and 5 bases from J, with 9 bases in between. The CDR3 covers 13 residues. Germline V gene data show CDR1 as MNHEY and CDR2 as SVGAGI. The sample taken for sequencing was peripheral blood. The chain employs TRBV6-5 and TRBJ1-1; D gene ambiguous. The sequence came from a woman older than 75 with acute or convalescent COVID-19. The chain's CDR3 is CASSYEGGTEAFF. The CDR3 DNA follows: TGTGCCAGCAGTTACGAGGGAGGAACTGAAGCTTTCTTT.